One and the same sample provided the 30 T cell receptor beta chains below, sequenced in a study of regulatory T cells in long-lasting Graves disease. Arm-PCR of CDR3 regions and iRepertoire HTBI primers were used to build TCR beta libraries. MiXCR, run by TCRdb on the multiplex PCR reads, gives a single entry per CDR3 protein. The sample yields 400,000 to 550,000 distinct CDR3 sequences, around 15% seen once. The sample's time point: newly diagnosed GD, antithyroid drugs for less than 3 months. Extracted PBMC RNA gave rise to the TCR library. The same sample was also studied in work on T cells in Graves' hyperthyroidism and ophthalmopathy.

This specimen consisted of peripheral blood mononuclear cells (PBMCs), obtained at new diagnosis, from a patient treated with antithyroid drugs. These receptors came from a woman under 30 with Graves disease.

The DNA for the CDR3 is TGCAGTGCTAGAGATCAGGGACCCTATGGCTACACCTTC. It yields the protein CSARDQGPYGYTF. The chain recombines TRBV20-1 with TRBJ1-2, with D maybe TRBD1 (5 bases). Looked up from germline, CDR1 is DFQATT and CDR2 is SNEGSKA (reference sequence). This CDR3 region has 13 residues. V dropped 0 bases and J dropped 4 bases, with 9 bases sitting between them.

This clonotype has ten or more counts. The V call is TRBV27, the J call TRBJ1-1; 8 nucleotides match TRBD1. The CDR3 covers 14 residues. V was clipped by 6 bases and J by 6 bases; unmatched bases: 9. Germline CDR1 MNHEY, CDR2 SMNVEV (reference sequence). Here the CDR3 DNA reads TGTGCCAGCAGGGGACAGGTTCTTCCTGCTGAAGCTTTCTTT. Translated: CASRGQVLPAEAFF.

At least ten counts were recorded for this clonotype. This chain connects TRBV3-1 to TRBJ2-7; TRBD2 is a possible D gene (5 bases). CDR1 and CDR2 (germline): LGHDT, YNNKEL (reference sequence). CDR3 size: 14 residues. Trimming removed 2 bases from V and 2 bases from J, with 10 bases in between. This CDR3 reads CASSQTRTPYEQYF. The CDR3, as DNA: TGTGCCAGCAGCCAAACTAGAACGCCCTACGAGCAGTACTTC.

This clonotype was observed at least ten times. This rearrangement joins TRBV3-1 to TRBJ2-1; D possibly matches TRBD1 or TRBD2 (5 bases each). V dropped 0 bases and J dropped 5 bases, with 8 bases sitting between them. The CDR3 has 14 amino acids. The germline CDR1 and CDR2 sequences are LGHDT and YNNKEL (reference sequence). The CDR3 DNA is TGTGCCAGCAGCCAAGATTGGGGGAACAATGAGCAGTTCTTC. As protein: CASSQDWGNNEQFF.

The sample holds many counts of this clonotype. J is TRBJ2-7 and V is TRBV9, with 7 bases that match TRBD2. The CDR3 loop spans 16 amino acids. J gave up 2 bases and V 0 bases, and 8 bases lay outside the gene matches. Germline V gene lookup returns CDR1 SGDLS and CDR2 YYNGEE. The DNA of the CDR3 is TGTGCCAGCAGCGTAGCTCAGGTAGCGGGTACCTACGAGCAGTACTTC. It specifies CASSVAQVAGTYEQYF.

The chain employs TRBV6-1 and TRBJ2-7; TRBD2 agrees at 10 bases. Germline CDR1 reads MNHNS; CDR2 reads SASEGT. The CDR3 has 12 amino acids. V gave up 10 bases and J gave up 4 bases; unmatched junction bases: 4. The CDR3 spells CATGLAVYEQYF. The CDR3 region has the DNA TGTGCCACAGGACTAGCGGTTTACGAGCAGTACTTC.

This clonotype was seen only once. The CDR3 DNA follows: TGTGCCAGTAGTATAAAGGGGGTGACCTCCTACGAGCAGTACTTC. Amino acid sequence: CASSIKGVTSYEQYF. The genes are TRBV19 and TRBJ2-7; maybe TRBD1 (6 bases). This CDR3 comprises 15 residues. V was clipped by 2 bases and J by 0 bases, with 11 bases between them. Germline CDR1 is LNHDA and CDR2 is SQIVND (reference sequence).

Note on this clonotype: With a much larger clone just one base away, this may be a read error. The chain joins TRBV5-1 to TRBJ1-1, with 7 bases that match TRBD1. Trimming removed 0 bases from V and 1 base from J; junction bases left unmatched: 6. CDR3 length: 16 amino acids. The germline V gene encodes CDR1 SGHRS and CDR2 YFSETQ. This chain's CDR3 is CASSLEGGATNTEAFF. DNA for the CDR3: TGCGCCAGCAGCTTGGAAGGGGGCGCGACGAACACTGAAGCTTTCTTT.

This clonotype was seen more than once but under ten times. The chain couples TRBV5-1 to TRBJ1-1, with D maybe TRBD1 (5 bases). Germline V gene lookup returns CDR1 SGHRS and CDR2 YFSETQ. The CDR3 is made up of 15 amino acids. V was shortened by 2 bases and J by 3 bases, with 14 bases between the two germline ends. The CDR3 DNA reads as TGCGCCAGCAGCTTACAGGTATCACAGGACACTGAAGCTTTCTTT. It encodes CASSLQVSQDTEAFF.

Many counts were recorded for this clonotype. The genes are TRBV3-1 and TRBJ1-1; TRBD1 agrees at 8 bases. This CDR3 comprises 18 residues. The germline V gene encodes CDR1 LGHDT and CDR2 YNNKEL (reference sequence). V shed 5 bases, J shed 0 bases, and the junction held 14 bases outside the gene matches. CDR3 sequence: CASSSQQGGLFMNTEAFF. DNA for the CDR3: TGTGCCAGCAGCTCCCAACAGGGGGGCCTTTTCATGAACACTGAAGCTTTCTTT.

This clonotype has at least ten counts. The chain carries TRBV11-2 and TRBJ2-5; 7 bases are shared with TRBD1. The CDR3 runs to 16 residues. Germline values: CDR1 SGHAT, CDR2 FQNNGV. V was clipped by 1 base and J by 3 bases; unmatched bases: 8. The CDR3 DNA is TGTGCCAGCAGCTTAGGTTCGACAGGGCGCGAAGAGACCCAGTACTTC. It specifies CASSLGSTGREETQYF. The entire variable domain, with the rest obtained from reference TRBV11-2 and TRBJ2-5, is as follows: EAGVAQSPRYKIIEKRQSVAFWCNPISGHATLYWYQQILGQGPKLLIQFQNNGVVDDSQLPKDRFSAERLKGVDSTLKIQPAKLEDSAVYLCASSLGSTGREETQYFGPGTRLLVL.

The chain combines TRBV11-2 with TRBJ1-1; 8 nucleotides agree with TRBD1. The CDR3 consists of 14 residues. With V trimmed by 2 bases and J by 7 bases, 6 bases remained unmatched. Germline loops: CDR1 SGHAT, CDR2 FQNNGV. The CDR3 loop is CASSLPDRGGEAFF. CDR3 in DNA: TGTGCCAGCAGCTTACCCGACAGGGGAGGTGAAGCTTTCTTT.

There are a few counts of this clonotype. The chain joins TRBV11-2 to TRBJ2-1; 11 nucleotides match TRBD2. The CDR3 length is 17 residues. Trimming at V came to 6 bases and at J to 5 bases, leaving 12 bases not matched to a gene. The V gene's germline CDR1 is SGHAT and CDR2 FQNNGV. CDR3 residues: CASRYGVGTSGHNEQFF. The CDR3 region has the DNA TGTGCCAGCAGATATGGGGTGGGGACTAGCGGACACAATGAGCAGTTCTTC. The full variable domain, in which reference TRBV11-2 and TRBJ2-1 provide the parts outside the CDR3, is EAGVAQSPRYKIIEKRQSVAFWCNPISGHATLYWYQQILGQGPKLLIQFQNNGVVDDSQLPKDRFSAERLKGVDSTLKIQPAKLEDSAVYLCASRYGVGTSGHNEQFFGPGTRLTVL.

There are a few counts of this clonotype. Since a much larger clone is just one base distant, this may be a read error. V gene TRBV28 combines with J gene TRBJ1-2, with unresolved D. V was pared by 3 bases and J by 5 bases, with 4 bases between. This CDR3 has 11 amino acids. The germline CDR1 and CDR2 sequences are MDHEN and SYDVKM. The CDR3 is CASSLKYGYTF. Written as DNA, the CDR3 is TGTGCCAGCAGTTTGAAGTATGGCTACACCTTC.

The J gene is TRBJ2-1, the V gene TRBV7-3, with 10 nucleotides matching TRBD2. Germline lookup yields CDR1 SGHTA and CDR2 FQGTGA. The CDR3 is 15 amino acids. Trimming took 5 bases from V and 10 from J; bases not matched to a gene: 11. The CDR3 DNA reads TGTGCCAGCAGCCTCAAAGCGGGAGGGCCGGGGGAGCAGTTCTTC. Protein sequence: CASSLKAGGPGEQFF.

This clonotype was observed at least ten times. This chain connects TRBV28 to TRBJ1-5; 7 bases match TRBD1. The CDR3 has 16 residues. The J segment lost 2 bases and the V segment lost 6 bases, leaving 10 bases of the junction unmatched. Germline-derived CDR1 and CDR2 are MDHEN and SYDVKM. The CDR3 protein is CASSPREGAGNQPQHF. The CDR3 DNA is TGTGCCAGCAGCCCCAGGGAGGGGGCCGGCAATCAGCCCCAGCATTTT.

In its sample, this clonotype was seen a few times. V gene TRBV5-4 combines with J gene TRBJ2-1, with 8 bases matching TRBD1. CDR1 is SGHNT and CDR2 is YYREEE in the germline V gene (reference sequence). This CDR3 comprises 14 residues. V shed 5 bases and J 5 bases; nucleotides not matched to a gene: 6. The CDR3 reads CASRPGGSDNEQFF. CDR3 in DNA: TGTGCCAGCAGACCAGGGGGCTCTGACAATGAGCAGTTCTTC.

This clonotype was seen more than once but under ten times. The chain joins TRBV9 to TRBJ2-7; D not certain. The CDR3 covers 13 residues. Trimming pared 3 bases from V and 7 bases from J, leaving 14 bases between. Germline lookup yields CDR1 SGDLS and CDR2 YYNGEE. The CDR3 protein is CASSDKNSREQYF. As DNA, the CDR3 is TGTGCCAGCAGCGACAAAAATAGTAGAGAGCAGTACTTC.

This clonotype turned up a few times. This chain uses TRBV20-1 with TRBJ1-2; no reliable D call. Germline assignment: CDR1 DFQATT and CDR2 SNEGSKA (reference sequence). The V end was cut by 0 bases, the J end by 5 bases, with 16 bases between. The CDR3 contains 15 residues. CDR3 residues: CSARERGGRPYGYTF. Written as DNA, the CDR3 is TGCAGTGCTAGAGAGCGGGGAGGACGCCCTTATGGCTACACCTTC.

This clonotype has a count of ten or more. V is TRBV7-9 and J is TRBJ2-7; no definite D call. The CDR3 has 13 amino acids. V was shortened by 3 bases and J by 4 bases, with 10 bases between the two germline ends. Germline-derived CDR1 and CDR2 are SEHNR and FQNEAQ (reference sequence). CDR3 DNA sequence: TGTGCCAGCAGCTTGCTAGAAACGTACGAGCAGTACTTC. Translated: CASSLLETYEQYF. The full variable domain, rest sourced from reference TRBV7-9 and TRBJ2-7, is DTGVSQNPRHKITKRGQNVTFRCDPISEHNRLYWYRQTLGQGPEFLTYFQNEAQLEKSRLLSDRFSAERPKGSFSTLEIQRTEQGDSAMYLCASSLLETYEQYFGPGTRLTVT.

The chain couples TRBV5-1 to TRBJ1-1; D remains ambiguous. Trimming removed 4 bases at V and 1 base at J, with 14 bases between. This CDR3 contains 15 residues. CDR1 and CDR2 (germline): SGHRS, YFSETQ. For the CDR3, the DNA is TGCGCCAGCAGCCAGCTAGTGTCCGGGAACACTGAAGCTTTCTTT. As protein: CASSQLVSGNTEAFF. The full variable domain, in which reference TRBV5-1 and TRBJ1-1 provide the parts outside the CDR3, is KAGVTQTPRYLIKTRGQQVTLSCSPISGHRSVSWYQQTPGQGLQFLFEYFSETQRNKGNFPGRFSGRQFSNSRSEMNVSTLELGDSALYLCASSQLVSGNTEAFFGQGTRLTVV.

V usage is TRBV7-3 and J usage is TRBJ2-1; 7 bases are a match to TRBD2. The J call is doubtful: the DNA matches TRBJ2-7 better. The germline CDR1 and CDR2 sequences are SGHTA and FQGTGA. The CDR3 covers 15 residues. CDR3 amino acids: CASSPQRGNNNEQYF. The CDR3 DNA reads as TGTGCCAGCAGCCCCCAGCGGGGAAATAACAATGAGCAGTACTTC.

At least ten counts were recorded for this clonotype. The chain links TRBV28 to TRBJ2-7; 7 positions match TRBD2. Germline V gene lookup returns CDR1 MDHEN and CDR2 SYDVKM. The CDR3 covers 14 residues. V shed 5 bases, J shed 7 bases, and the junction held 11 bases outside the gene matches. CDR3 sequence (DNA): TGTGCCAGCAGTCTTATTCGGGAGGCTGGAGAGCAGTACTTC. As protein: CASSLIREAGEQYF. Looking up the rest from reference TRBV28 and TRBJ2-7 gives the full variable domain: DVKVTQSSRYLVKRTGEKVFLECVQDMDHENMFWYRQDPGLGLRLIYFSYDVKMKEKGDIPEGYSVSREKKERFSLILESASTNQTSMYLCASSLIREAGEQYFGPGTRLTVT.

V usage is TRBV29-1 and J usage is TRBJ2-1; 10 positions agree with TRBD1. Germline CDR1 SQVTM, CDR2 ANQGSEA. The CDR3 has 14 residues. With 6 bases clipped from V and 3 bases from J, the junction kept 5 bases outside the gene matches. The CDR3 region is CSVTGTGVYNEQFF. In nucleotides, the CDR3 is TGCAGCGTCACCGGGACAGGGGTCTACAATGAGCAGTTCTTC.

In its sample, this clonotype was seen a few times. The V and J genes are TRBV6-2 or TRBV6-3 and TRBJ2-1, with D possibly being TRBD2 (5 bases). With 0 bases removed from V and 6 bases from J, the gap between germline ends came to 9 bases. Germline V CDR1 and CDR2: MNHEY, SVGEGT. There are 14 residues in the CDR3. The DNA for the CDR3 is TGTGCCAGCAGTTACTCTCTAGCCATCAATGAGCAGTTCTTC. As protein: CASSYSLAINEQFF.

This clonotype has ten or more counts. The gene calls are TRBV12-3 or TRBV12-4 and TRBJ2-1; the D is unclear. This CDR3 spans 13 amino acids. Trimming pared 6 bases from V and 3 bases from J, leaving 9 bases between. The CDR3 protein is CASRLRDYNEQFF. The CDR3 DNA follows: TGTGCCAGCAGACTTAGAGACTACAATGAGCAGTTCTTC.

The table lists this clonotype with a few counts. The V and J genes are TRBV7-9 and TRBJ2-7, with 8 bases fitting TRBD1. Germline V gene lookup returns CDR1 SEHNR and CDR2 FQNEAQ (reference sequence). CDR3 length equals 14 residues. V lost 4 bases, J lost 4 bases, and 6 bases stayed unmatched. The CDR3 DNA reads as TGTGCCAGCAGCTCGAGGACAGGGAAATACGAGCAGTACTTC. It codes for CASSSRTGKYEQYF.

This clonotype has a count of ten or more. The J gene is TRBJ2-3, the V gene TRBV10-3; perhaps TRBD1 as D (6 bases). The CDR3 sequence is 14 residues long. Germline lookup yields CDR1 ENHRY and CDR2 SYGVKD. V lost 3 bases, J lost 4 bases, and 11 bases lay in between. CDR3: CAISEGGAADTQYF. CDR3 coding DNA: TGTGCCATCAGTGAAGGGGGTGCCGCAGATACGCAGTATTTT.

This clonotype was observed at least ten times. This sequence joins TRBV6-2 or TRBV6-3 and TRBJ2-7, with TRBD2 identical over 8 bases. The germline gives CDR1 MNHEY, CDR2 SVGEGT. CDR3 length equals 15 residues. Losses at the gene ends were 4 bases for V and 2 bases for J; bases not matched to a gene: 7. The CDR3 is CASSSGLAATYEQYF. CDR3 DNA sequence: TGTGCCAGCAGTTCCGGACTAGCCGCAACCTACGAGCAGTACTTC.

On this clonotype: A much larger clone is a single base away; this may be a read error. The chain uses TRBV29-1 and TRBJ2-2; tentative D call: TRBD2 (5 bases). The CDR3 contains 12 residues. Germline assignment: CDR1 SQVTM and CDR2 ANQGSEA. V lost 4 bases and J lost 3, with 6 bases in between. The CDR3, as DNA: TGCAGCGTTGGGGAGTACACCGGGGAGCTGTTTTTT. Translation gives CSVGEYTGELFF.